The 32 T cell receptor beta chains below come from one sample, sequenced in a study of blood T cells in healthy people across ages. Then a second PCR, running about 6 to 12 cycles, was carried out with a sample-barcoded 5' primer and a J-beta primer mix. TCRdb called the 5' RACE reads again in MiXCR, with one record for every CDR3 protein. In the table there are 1.8 million or so distinct CDR3 sequences, 30% to 40% of which are singletons. Sample: blood. These receptor sequences come from a human donor in good health.

The genes are TRBV4-3 and TRBJ2-7; D might be TRBD1 or TRBD2, each matching 5 bases. CDR3 length equals 16 residues. The germline gives CDR1 LGHNA, CDR2 YSLEER. V lost 1 base and J lost 2, with 15 bases in between. This CDR3 is CASSQVMAPGPYEQYF. The CDR3 DNA reads TGCGCCAGCAGCCAAGTTATGGCCCCGGGACCCTACGAGCAGTACTTC.

On this clonotype: A read error may account for a junction end that differs from germline. The rearrangement uses TRBV5-6 and TRBJ1-2; D perhaps matches TRBD1 (6 bases). Germline V gives CDR1 SGHDT, CDR2 YYEEEE. This CDR3 is 15 amino acids long. CDR3 residues: CASSREGGLYYGYTF. The CDR3 coding sequence is TGTGCCAGCAGCCGGGAGGGGGGGCTGTACTACGGCTACACCTTC. The full variable domain, in which reference TRBV5-6 and TRBJ1-2 provide the parts outside the CDR3, is DAGVTQSPTHLIKTRGQQVTLRCSPKSGHDTVSWYQQALGQGPQFIFQYYEEEERQRGNFPDRFSGHQFPNYSSELNVNALLLGDSALYLCASSREGGLYYGYTFGSGTRLTVV.

The CDR3 region has the DNA TGTGCCAGCAGCTTAGTGCCCCCGTACAATGAGCAGTTCTTC. Translation gives CASSLVPPYNEQFF. This rearrangement joins TRBV11-2 to TRBJ2-1; D is unresolved. Germline loops: CDR1 SGHAT, CDR2 FQNNGV. This CDR3 comprises 14 residues. V lost 1 base, J lost 4 bases, and 8 bases lay in between.

In this sample, this clonotype turned up a few times. The chain combines TRBV7-6 with TRBJ2-1, with D perhaps TRBD1 or TRBD2 (6 bases each). The CDR3 totals 14 residues. Trimming pared 1 base from V and 10 bases from J, leaving 14 bases between. The germline V gene encodes CDR1 SGHVS and CDR2 FNYEAQ. DNA of the CDR3: TGTGCCAGCAGCTTAGGGGGGGCCAGGGAGGAGCAGTTCTTC. This codes for CASSLGGAREEQFF.

This clonotype has more than one count but fewer than ten. The rearrangement links TRBV7-2 to TRBJ2-4; no clear D gene. The end of the DNA is better explained by TRBJ2-5, so the J call may be wrong. The length of the CDR3 is 13 residues. Germline lookup yields CDR1 SGHTA and CDR2 FQGNSA. CDR3 nucleotides: TGTGCCAGCACCTCCCGGGTGGAGGAGACCCAGTACTTC. This gives the protein CASTSRVEETQYF.

This chain connects TRBV5-1 to TRBJ2-3; 8 bases line up with TRBD2. Germline V gene sequence: CDR1 SGHRS, CDR2 YFSETQ. The CDR3 sequence is 14 residues long. V lost 7 bases and J lost 7; bases outside the gene matches: 11. The CDR3 coding sequence is TGCGCCAGCTCCCCTTTGGCGGGGGGAAATACGCAGTATTTT. Encoded protein: CASSPLAGGNTQYF.

The rearrangement links TRBV3-1 to TRBJ2-5; D perhaps matches TRBD2 (6 bases). The DNA end favors TRBJ2-1, so the J call may be wrong. The germline CDR1 and CDR2 sequences are LGHDT and YNNKEL (reference sequence). This CDR3 has 14 amino acids. This CDR3 reads CASSQNRRGGTQFF. The DNA for the CDR3 is TGTGCCAGCAGCCAAAATAGGAGGGGTGGGACCCAGTTCTTC.

The J gene is TRBJ2-3, the V gene TRBV28; 8 positions agree with TRBD2. This CDR3 comprises 15 residues. From germline, CDR1 is MDHEN and CDR2 SYDVKM. The ends lost 6 bases at V and 4 bases at J; junction bases unmatched: 9. The CDR3 protein is CASSSGGATADTQYF. The DNA for the CDR3 is TGTGCCAGCAGCTCCGGGGGGGCCACAGCAGATACGCAGTATTTT.

With regard to this clonotype: A read error may produce the germline difference seen at one junction end. The J gene is TRBJ2-7, the V gene TRBV28; 10 nucleotides line up with TRBD1. The CDR3 runs 12 residues. Germline-derived CDR1 and CDR2 are MDHEN and SYDVKM. This CDR3 reads CASSYSGTGEEF. CDR3 nucleotide sequence: TGTGCCAGCAGCTACTCCGGGACAGGGGAGGAGTTC.

The chain combines TRBV7-2 with TRBJ1-5, with D perhaps TRBD1 (6 bases). The CDR3 spans 15 residues. Trimming cost V 5 bases and J 5 bases, with 16 bases left between them. The germline V gene has CDR1 SGHTA and CDR2 FQGNSA. The CDR3 DNA follows: TGTGCCAGCAGCCCATCGGGGGGGGGCCATCAGCCCCAGCATTTT. Translating gives CASSPSGGGHQPQHF.

V and J are TRBV20-1 and TRBJ2-1, with 12 nucleotides matching TRBD2. With 4 bases clipped from V and 7 bases from J, the junction kept 11 bases outside the gene matches. Germline assignment: CDR1 DFQATT and CDR2 SNEGSKA (reference sequence). The CDR3 loop spans 16 amino acids. In nucleotides, the CDR3 is TGCAGTGCTATTTCCAGGACTAGCGGGGTGAGGAATGAGCAGTTCTTC. Its protein product is CSAISRTSGVRNEQFF.

The chain is built from TRBV5-5 and TRBJ2-5, with 7 bases that match TRBD1. The closer fit of TRBJ2-7 to the DNA end suggests the J call may be wrong. The CDR3 has 15 amino acids. CDR1 and CDR2 from the germline V gene are SGHKS and YYEKEE (reference sequence). As DNA, the CDR3 is TGTGCCAGCAGCTCTACCGGGACAGCCCTCTACGAGCAGTACTTC. Translated: CASSSTGTALYEQYF.

J is TRBJ1-1 and V is TRBV5-1; TRBD1 is a possible D gene (5 bases). V lost 0 bases to trimming and J lost 11 bases, with 14 bases between them. The germline CDR1 and CDR2 sequences are SGHRS and YFSETQ. This CDR3 region has 13 residues. The CDR3 DNA sequence: TGCGCCAGCAGCTTGGAACAGGATAGTACGGCTTTCTTT. It encodes CASSLEQDSTAFF.

In its sample, this clonotype was seen a few times. This chain links TRBV12-3 or TRBV12-4 with TRBJ2-1; 7 positions match TRBD1. CDR3 length: 14 residues. V was pared by 3 bases and J by 5 bases, with 4 bases of the junction left unmatched. DNA for the CDR3: TGTGCCAGCAGTTTCCGGGACAGAGACAATGAGCAGTTCTTC. It specifies CASSFRDRDNEQFF.

The chain couples TRBV2 to TRBJ1-2; D perhaps matches TRBD1 (6 bases). CDR1 is SNHLY, CDR2 FYNNEI, per germline. Trimming pared 6 bases from V and 4 bases from J, leaving 9 bases between. The CDR3 consists of 12 residues. CDR3 residues: CASRDRAYGYTF. The CDR3 coding sequence is TGTGCCAGCAGGGACAGAGCCTATGGCTACACCTTC.

Ten or more counts support this clonotype. The rearrangement links TRBV7-9 to TRBJ2-3; no firm D call. The CDR3 is 12 residues long. V was cut by 5 bases and J by 5 bases, with 8 bases left in between. Germline CDR1 and CDR2: SEHNR and FQNEAQ (reference sequence). CDR3 sequence reads: CASSPRLDTQYF. CDR3 nucleotides: TGTGCCAGCAGCCCCCGCCTAGATACGCAGTATTTT.

This chain uses TRBV20-1 with TRBJ2-7, with 8 positions matching TRBD2. Judging by the DNA end, TRBJ2-5 fits better; the J call may be wrong. This CDR3 is 16 amino acids long. The germline V gene encodes CDR1 DFQATT and CDR2 SNEGSKA (reference sequence). The CDR3 reads CSAREAGGGWRETQYF. In nucleotides, the CDR3 is TGCAGTGCTAGAGAAGCAGGCGGGGGGTGGCGTGAGACCCAGTACTTC.

V and J are TRBV2 and TRBJ2-7; D perhaps matches TRBD1 (6 bases). The ends were cut back, 6 bases at V and 7 bases at J, with 22 bases in the middle. This CDR3 region has 15 residues. Germline lookup yields CDR1 SNHLY and CDR2 FYNNEI. The CDR3 is CASSPGHPSELEQYF. In DNA, the CDR3 is TGTGCCAGCAGCCCGGGACACCCTTCCGAGTTGGAGCAGTACTTC. The full variable domain, completed using reference TRBV2 and TRBJ2-7, is EPEVTQTPSHQVTQMGQEVILRCVPISNHLYFYWYRQILGQKVEFLVSFYNNEISEKSEIFDDQFSVERPDGSNFTLKIRSTKLEDSAMYFCASSPGHPSELEQYFGPGTRLTVT.

The chain uses TRBV20-1 and TRBJ2-6; D is perhaps TRBD2 (5 bases). V was clipped by 3 bases and J by 2 bases, with 17 bases between them. CDR1 is DFQATT, CDR2 SNEGSKA, per germline (reference sequence). This CDR3 is 17 amino acids long. CDR3 DNA: TGCAGTGCTAGGTGGCAGCGGTCCAGGACTGGGGCCAACGTCCTGACTTTC. Translating gives CSARWQRSRTGANVLTF.

This clonotype showed up just a few times. The chain joins TRBV11-2 to TRBJ2-2; 7 bases match TRBD2. After removal of 1 base from V and 6 bases from J, the junction contained 5 bases not matched to a gene. The length of the CDR3 is 15 residues. Germline lookup yields CDR1 SGHAT and CDR2 FQNNGV. The chain's CDR3 is CASSLVFGGAGELFF. CDR3 coding DNA: TGTGCCAGCAGCTTAGTATTTGGGGGGGCCGGGGAGCTGTTTTTT.

The chain employs TRBV4-2 and TRBJ2-1; 10 bases match TRBD1. V lost 2 bases to trimming and J lost 4 bases; unmatched junction nucleotides: 5. The CDR3 covers 16 residues. The germline V gene has CDR1 LGHNA and CDR2 YNFKEQ. CDR3 DNA: TGTGCCAGCAGCCAACTGGGACAGGGGCTATACAATGAGCAGTTCTTC. Translated: CASSQLGQGLYNEQFF.

The chain employs TRBV10-3 and TRBJ2-7, with a possible D match to TRBD2 (6 bases). Trimming took 10 bases from V and 2 from J, leaving 12 bases between them. Germline V gene sequence: CDR1 ENHRY, CDR2 SYGVKD. The CDR3 runs 12 residues. CDR3 residues: CATSGGAYEQYF. In nucleotides, the CDR3 is TGTGCCACCTCCGGGGGAGCCTACGAGCAGTACTTC.

This clonotype is a singleton in its sample. The chain links TRBV5-1 to TRBJ2-5, with 8 bases that match TRBD1. This CDR3 has 17 residues. Germline trimming cut 4 bases from V and 1 base from J; bases unmatched to any gene: 12. The V gene's germline CDR1 is SGHRS and CDR2 YFSETQ. CDR3 nucleotide sequence: TGCGCCAGCAGCCCGTTGGGGACAGGACTCATCCAAGAGACCCAGTACTTC. Its translation is CASSPLGTGLIQETQYF. Looking up the rest from reference TRBV5-1 and TRBJ2-5 gives the full variable domain: KAGVTQTPRYLIKTRGQQVTLSCSPISGHRSVSWYQQTPGQGLQFLFEYFSETQRNKGNFPGRFSGRQFSNSRSEMNVSTLELGDSALYLCASSPLGTGLIQETQYFGPGTRLLVL.

This clonotype was seen more than once but under ten times. The chain is built from TRBV7-2 and TRBJ1-5; D uncertain. Trimming removed 3 bases from V and 3 bases from J, with 15 bases in between. The CDR3 is 16 residues long. Germline CDR1 and CDR2: SGHTA and FQGNSA. CDR3 in amino acids: CASSFGPGRVNQPQHF. The CDR3 nucleotides are TGTGCCAGCAGCTTTGGTCCGGGAAGGGTCAATCAGCCCCAGCATTTT.

The chain is built from TRBV28 and TRBJ1-1; D possibly corresponds to TRBD1 (5 bases). From germline, CDR1 is MDHEN and CDR2 SYDVKM. V was cut by 6 bases and J by 6 bases, with 14 bases left in between. The CDR3 has 13 amino acids. CDR3 amino acids: CASSLEGRSEAFF. The CDR3 DNA sequence: TGTGCCAGCAGCCTGGAGGGGCGATCTGAAGCTTTCTTT. Looking up the rest from reference TRBV28 and TRBJ1-1 gives the full variable domain: DVKVTQSSRYLVKRTGEKVFLECVQDMDHENMFWYRQDPGLGLRLIYFSYDVKMKEKGDIPEGYSVSREKKERFSLILESASTNQTSMYLCASSLEGRSEAFFGQGTRLTVV.

This chain links TRBV10-3 with TRBJ2-1; TRBD2 matches 13 bases. From germline, CDR1 is ENHRY and CDR2 SYGVKD. The CDR3 extends over 16 amino acids. V lost 5 bases to trimming and J lost 2 bases; unmatched junction nucleotides: 3. The CDR3 DNA reads as TGTGCCATCAGTTATACTAGCGGGAGGGCCTACAATGAGCAGTTCTTC. Residues: CAISYTSGRAYNEQFF.

This clonotype occurred a few times. V and J are TRBV6-8 and TRBJ1-1, with D possibly matching TRBD1 (6 bases). Germline V gives CDR1 MNHGY, CDR2 SAAAGT. The V and J ends lost 4 bases and 1 base respectively, with 16 bases between them. This CDR3 is built from 16 residues. In DNA, the CDR3 is TGTGCCAGCAGTTCCCCCCGGGGGCACAGGAACACTGAAGCTTTCTTT. Encoded protein: CASSSPRGHRNTEAFF.

The chain employs TRBV11-1 and TRBJ2-2; 7 bases fit TRBD2. Trimming took 1 base from V and 7 from J; bases not matched to a gene: 6. The length of the CDR3 is 15 residues. Germline values: CDR1 SGHAT, CDR2 FQDESV (reference sequence). CDR3: CASSLGRGTIGELFF. The CDR3 coding sequence is TGTGCCAGCAGCTTAGGGCGGGGGACGATCGGGGAGCTGTTTTTT.

In the case of this clonotype: A much larger clone lies one base from this, so it may be a read error. The genes are TRBV4-3 and TRBJ2-4; 7 nucleotides line up with TRBD2. Matching the DNA end better, TRBJ2-7 makes the J call doubtful. Germline V gives CDR1 LGHNA, CDR2 YSLEER. The CDR3 sequence is 12 residues long. The DNA for the CDR3 is TGCGCCCGCAGCCGCGGGAGCGACGAGCAGTACTTC. It codes for CARSRGSDEQYF.

This clonotype was detected only a few times. V gene TRBV27 combines with J gene TRBJ2-7; D may be TRBD2 (6 bases). Germline CDR1 reads MNHEY; CDR2 reads SMNVEV (reference sequence). CDR3 size: 14 residues. Trimming removed 2 bases from V and 3 bases from J, with 11 bases in between. The CDR3: CASSLDGLIYEQYF. As DNA, the CDR3 is TGTGCCAGCAGTTTAGACGGACTAATCTACGAGCAGTACTTC.

The CDR3 DNA reads TGCGCCAGCAGCCGGACGGATTTTAATGGCTACACCTTC. Translating gives CASSRTDFNGYTF. This sequence joins TRBV5-1 and TRBJ1-2; D ambiguous. V was pared by 4 bases and J by 6 bases, with 13 bases between. The CDR3 runs 13 residues. The germline CDR1 and CDR2 sequences are SGHRS and YFSETQ.

This chain connects TRBV2 to TRBJ2-1, with 8 positions matching TRBD2. The CDR3 loop spans 18 amino acids. Germline V gives CDR1 SNHLY, CDR2 FYNNEI. V lost 0 bases, J lost 5 bases, and 12 bases stayed unmatched. The CDR3 nucleotides are TGTGCCAGCAGTGAAGCACGGAGGGGCGGGGGGCTCCACAATGAGCAGTTCTTC. This sequence encodes CASSEARRGGGLHNEQFF.